This is a list of T cell receptor beta chains from one sample in a study of radiotherapy plus CTLA-4 blockade in lung cancer. Generated by immunoSEQ multiplex PCR, the TCRdb table keeps only in-frame clones and is missing some. This table has some 110,000 clones, approximately 80% appearing once. Sequenced material: peripheral blood, taken from a patient treated with radiotherapy plus ipilimumab. The receptors come from a human donor with non-small cell lung cancer that progressed on radiotherapy plus ipilimumab. Some clones in this sample may be carry-over from other donors' samples. The CDR3 runs from the conserved cysteine through the conserved F or W. Fields, in order: clone size, D gene, V gene, J gene, CDR3 DNA, CDR3 protein. A D gene is named only where the DNA matches it firmly. Clone size is shown for a subset of rows, as once, few, many or a class of expanded clone.

few	TRBD1	TRBV7-9	TRBJ1-5	TGTGCCAGCAGCCCAGGGACAGGGGGCAATCAGCCCCAGCATTTT	CASSPGTGGNQPQHF
NA	NA	TRBV4-3	TRBJ1-6	TGCGCCAGCAGCCAAGATGTGGGACGCATCCACTTT	CASSQDVGRIHF
NA	TRBD1	TRBV18	TRBJ2-5	TGTGCCAGCCATCCGGGACAGGGTGATGGTGTGGACTTC	CASHPGQGDGVDF
NA	TRBD1	TRBV6-6	TRBJ1-5	TGTGCCAGCAGTTGGGGGACAGGGCTGGTGCCCCAGCATTTT	CASSWGTGLVPQHF
once	NA	TRBV21-1	TRBJ1-1	TGTGCCAGCACCCGAGCAAGGGGGGTTGAAGCTTTCTTT	CASTRARGVEAFF
NA	NA	TRBV5-1	TRBJ2-5	TGCGCCAGCAGCTTGGGCGACAGCCCCAACGCCCAAGAGACCCAGTACTTC	CASSLGDSPNAQETQYF
NA	TRBD2	TRBV5-4	TRBJ2-1	TGTGCCAGCAGCCTCCGGGACTACTCCTACAATGAGCAGTTCTTC	CASSLRDYSYNEQFF
NA	TRBD1	TRBV27	TRBJ2-1	TGTGCCAGCGGGGACAGGGGTTTCGATGAGCAGTTCTTC	CASGDRGFDEQFF
NA	NA	TRBV7-2	TRBJ1-6	TGTGCCAGCAGCCGCGGACCGATTAGTTCACCCCTCCACTTT	CASSRGPISSPLHF
NA	NA	TRBV6-5	TRBJ2-7	TGTGCCAGCAGTTACTCCGGGATTTTCTCCTACGAGCAGTACTTC	CASSYSGIFSYEQYF
NA	TRBD1	TRBV4-3	TRBJ2-2	TGCGCCAGCAGCCAGGACAGGGGCCTCAACACCGGGGAGCTGTTTTTT	CASSQDRGLNTGELFF
NA	NA	TRBV11-2	TRBJ2-7	TGTGCCAGCAGCTTAGTCAGGGTCGAGCAGTACTTC	CASSLVRVEQYF
NA	NA	TRBV6-5	TRBJ1-2	TGTGCCAGCATTTCGTGGGCCTCTGGGGGCTACACCTTC	CASISWASGGYTF
NA	NA	TRBV7-6	TRBJ2-2	TGTGCCAGCAGCTTCGACAAATCCGACACCGGGGAGCTGTTTTTT	CASSFDKSDTGELFF
NA	TRBD1	TRBV7-2	TRBJ1-1	TGTGCCAGCAGCCCCCGGACAGGAGAGGACACTGAAGCTTTCTTT	CASSPRTGEDTEAFF
NA	TRBD2	TRBV5-1	TRBJ2-1	TGCGCCAGCAGCTTCCCATGGATAGCGGGGAGCAATGAGCAGTTCTTC	CASSFPWIAGSNEQFF
NA	NA	TRBV21-1	TRBJ2-5	TGTGCCAGCAGCTCCCTCGAGGGCATTTTCCCCGTGGAGACCCAGTACTTC	CASSSLEGIFPVETQYF
NA	TRBD2	TRBV7-8	TRBJ2-5	TGTGCCAGCTTAAATTCAGCGGGGGCGACAAGGGAAGAGACCCAGTACTTC	CASLNSAGATREETQYF
few	TRBD1	TRBV15	TRBJ2-5	TGTGCCACCAGCAGGGGCACGGGACAGTTAGGAGAGACCCAGTACTTC	CATSRGTGQLGETQYF
NA	TRBD2	TRBV4-3	TRBJ2-3	TGCGCCAGCAGCCAAGTGTATGCGGGGGGCACAGATACGCAGTATTTT	CASSQVYAGGTDTQYF
NA	NA	TRBV5-1	TRBJ2-3	TGCGCCAGCACCACCCAGGGGTACACAGATACGCAGTATTTT	CASTTQGYTDTQYF
NA	TRBD1	TRBV6-1	TRBJ2-3	TGTGCCACCGGCCGGGACAGAGGCACAGATACGCAGTATTTT	CATGRDRGTDTQYF
NA	NA	TRBV6-5	TRBJ1-2	TGTGCCAGCAGGCAGGGAGCGAACTATGGCTACACCTTC	CASRQGANYGYTF
NA	TRBD2	TRBV5-4	TRBJ2-3	TGTGCCAGCAGCTCTAGCGGATCCACAGATACGCAGTATTTT	CASSSSGSTDTQYF
NA	NA	TRBV5-1	TRBJ1-4	TGCGCCAGCAGCTTGGGTGACGGAGCTAATGAAAAACTGTTTTTT	CASSLGDGANEKLFF
NA	TRBD1	TRBV5-1	TRBJ1-6	TGCGCCAGCAGCGGGGGACAGGGAAATTCACCCCTCCACTTT	CASSGGQGNSPLHF
NA	TRBD1	TRBV27	TRBJ1-2	TGTGCCAGCAGTTCGAAGTTCGGGACAGGGTCCTATGGCTACACCTTC	CASSSKFGTGSYGYTF
NA	TRBD1	TRBV2	TRBJ1-1	TGTGCCAGCAGTCTGACAGGGTTTCAGGCTGAAGCTTTCTTT	CASSLTGFQAEAFF
NA	NA	TRBV15	TRBJ2-4	TGTGCCACCAGCAGAGATCGTCAGGGGATTCAGTACTTC	CATSRDRQGIQYF